This note documents a single T cell receptor beta chain sequence. Its antigen is still unknown. Base qualities are not at hand, and no much larger clone is one base apart. The data stem from a study of blood T cell repertoires in COVID-19 (dated by TCRdb to about 2020). Notes on the research overall: Samples covering the acute and convalescent phases of COVID-19 were provided by collaborators in the United States, Italy and Spain. The prospective study material was composed of cDNA or gDNA derived from T cells, B-cell-depleted T cells, or PBMCs. Subjects who had been exposed to COVID-19, were actively infected with it, or had recovered from it provided the deeply sampled blood TCRbeta repertoires that made up the dataset. A freely available public database, intended as a resource for researchers studying the immune response to SARS-CoV-2, is where the repertoires were released. Samples came from the ongoing ImmuneRACE study (first 160 participants) plus 1,254 subjects from 6 global collaborators. The sample metadata nearly always contained a de-identified subject ID, COVID-19 status, age in years and sex. Where available, HLA class I and class II types were taken from metadata supplied by the sample provider and were not determined by assay-based typing. Findings and caveats that apply to the study as a whole: The quantity of clinical and demographic metadata differed by source and by participant and was supplied without curation.

TCRbeta CDR3 regions were amplified from genomic DNA by means of the immunoSEQ Assay, a bias-controlled multiplex PCR. The authors' pipeline ran thus. Within the assay, amplification of reference gene primers was used to estimate how many nucleated cells each sample contained. To quantify the absolute abundance of each unique TCRbeta CDR3 rearrangement, sequence reads were collapsed and filtered. Productive Simpson clonality was computed per sample as the square root of Simpson's diversity index over productive rearrangements. Imported from immuneACCESS, the table was reduced by TCRdb to in-frame sequences with V and J called. These copies leave out some clones; in studies compared against another copy, an unresolved V gene accounts for under half, and the cause of the remainder is not known. V and J calls and clone size are copied from that table; D and trimming were computed from the DNA. The sample data list 210,000 or so clones, and around 80% of these were observed just once. Clones ranked in the top ten supply 6.5% to 9% of the sample.

Relative to germline, V is missing 6 bases and J is missing 5 bases, with 10 bases of the junction outside any gene match. The CDR3 goes from the cysteine to the phenylalanine over 15 residues. Only the CDR3 DNA stays, 45 bases, in frame from base 1. CDR1 and CDR2 are read off the germline V gene (reference sequence) as SEHNR and FQNEAQ. Enrolling through a virtual design, the prospective study's participants ranged in age from roughly 18 to 95 years and lived across more than 20 United States geographic areas. In the prospective study, cohorts were assigned on the basis of participant-reported clinical history obtained from a screening survey and a study questionnaire. In the prospective study, mobile phlebotomists collected whole blood, serum and a nasopharyngeal or oropharyngeal swab from each participant. Over a roughly 2-month period, participants in the prospective study had the option of providing additional blood draws and questionnaires. Prospective study blood samples were shipped either frozen or at room temperature before DNA extraction.

Recombination linked TRBV7-9 to TRBJ2-1, with 7 bases matching TRBD2. Input material: PBMCs or T cells enriched from blood (not recorded which). The origin of this receptor is a woman between 40 and 55 years old with acute COVID-19. The DNA sequence is given as TGTGCCAGCAGTCGGCCGGGGACTAACCACAATGAGCAGTTCTTC. Its protein product is CASSRPGTNHNEQFF.